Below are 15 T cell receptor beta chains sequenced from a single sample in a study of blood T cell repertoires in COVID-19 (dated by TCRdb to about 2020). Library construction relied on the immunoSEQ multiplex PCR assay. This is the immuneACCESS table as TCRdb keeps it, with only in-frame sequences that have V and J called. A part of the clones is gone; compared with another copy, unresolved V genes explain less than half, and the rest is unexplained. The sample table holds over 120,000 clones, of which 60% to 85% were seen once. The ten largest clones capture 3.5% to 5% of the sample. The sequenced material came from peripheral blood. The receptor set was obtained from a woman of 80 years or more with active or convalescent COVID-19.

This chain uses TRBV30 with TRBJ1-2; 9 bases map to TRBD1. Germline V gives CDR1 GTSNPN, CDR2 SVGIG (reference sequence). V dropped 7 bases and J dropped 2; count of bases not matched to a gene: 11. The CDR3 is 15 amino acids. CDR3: CASTGTGLSNYGYTF. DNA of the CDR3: TGTGCCTCCACCGGGACAGGGCTGTCCAACTATGGCTACACCTTC.

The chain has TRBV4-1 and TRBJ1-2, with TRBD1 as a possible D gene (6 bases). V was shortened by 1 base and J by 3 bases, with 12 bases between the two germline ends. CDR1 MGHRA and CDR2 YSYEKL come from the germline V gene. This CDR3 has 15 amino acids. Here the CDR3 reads CASSQVEDRYYGYTF. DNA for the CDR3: TGCGCCAGCAGCCAAGTGGAGGACAGATACTATGGCTACACCTTC.

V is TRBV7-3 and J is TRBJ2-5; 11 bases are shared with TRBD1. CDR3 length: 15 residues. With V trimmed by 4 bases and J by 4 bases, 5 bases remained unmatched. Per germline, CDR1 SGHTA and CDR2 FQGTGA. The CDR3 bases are TGTGCCAGCAGCTCCGGGACAGGGGGAGGAGAGACCCAGTACTTC. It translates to CASSSGTGGGETQYF.

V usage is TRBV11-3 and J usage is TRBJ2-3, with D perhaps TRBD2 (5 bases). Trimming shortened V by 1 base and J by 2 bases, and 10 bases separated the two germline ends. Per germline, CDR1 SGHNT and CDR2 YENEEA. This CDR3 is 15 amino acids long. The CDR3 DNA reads TGTGCCAGCAGCTTAGGTGGACTCGACACAGATACGCAGTATTTT. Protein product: CASSLGGLDTDTQYF.

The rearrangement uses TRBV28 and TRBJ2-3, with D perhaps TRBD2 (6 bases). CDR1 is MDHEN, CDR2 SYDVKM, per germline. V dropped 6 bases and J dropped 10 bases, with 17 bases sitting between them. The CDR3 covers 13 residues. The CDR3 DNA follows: TGTGCCAGCAGCCCCCCGGGACTCCCTTCGCAGTATTTT. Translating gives CASSPPGLPSQYF. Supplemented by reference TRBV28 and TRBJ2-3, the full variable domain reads DVKVTQSSRYLVKRTGEKVFLECVQDMDHENMFWYRQDPGLGLRLIYFSYDVKMKEKGDIPEGYSVSREKKERFSLILESASTNQTSMYLCASSPPGLPSQYFGPGTRLTVL.

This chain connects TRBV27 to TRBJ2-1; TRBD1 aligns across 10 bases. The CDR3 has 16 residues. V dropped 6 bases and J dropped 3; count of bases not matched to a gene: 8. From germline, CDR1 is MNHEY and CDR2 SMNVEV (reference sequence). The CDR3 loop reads CASRAPGQGFYNEQFF. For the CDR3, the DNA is TGTGCCAGCAGGGCCCCGGGACAGGGGTTCTACAATGAGCAGTTCTTC.

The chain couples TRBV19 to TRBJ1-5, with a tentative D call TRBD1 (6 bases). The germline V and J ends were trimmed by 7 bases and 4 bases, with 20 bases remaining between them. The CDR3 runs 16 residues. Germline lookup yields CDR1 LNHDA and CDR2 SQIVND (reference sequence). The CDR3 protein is CASTTIRTATNQPQHF. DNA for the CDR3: TGTGCCAGTACTACAATCCGGACAGCAACAAATCAGCCCCAGCATTTT.

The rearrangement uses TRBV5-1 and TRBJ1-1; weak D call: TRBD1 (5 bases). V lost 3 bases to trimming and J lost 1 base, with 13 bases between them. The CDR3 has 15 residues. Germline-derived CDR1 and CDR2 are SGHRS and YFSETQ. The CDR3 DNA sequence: TGCGCCAGCAGCTGGGACTCGGGACGGAACACTGAAGCTTTCTTT. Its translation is CASSWDSGRNTEAFF.

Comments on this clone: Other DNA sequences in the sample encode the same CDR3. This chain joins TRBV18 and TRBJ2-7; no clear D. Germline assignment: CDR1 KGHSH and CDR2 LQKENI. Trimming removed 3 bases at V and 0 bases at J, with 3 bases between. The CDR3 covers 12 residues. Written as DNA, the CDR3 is TGTGCCAGCTCACCGAGCTCCTACGAGCAGTACTTC. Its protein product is CASSPSSYEQYF.

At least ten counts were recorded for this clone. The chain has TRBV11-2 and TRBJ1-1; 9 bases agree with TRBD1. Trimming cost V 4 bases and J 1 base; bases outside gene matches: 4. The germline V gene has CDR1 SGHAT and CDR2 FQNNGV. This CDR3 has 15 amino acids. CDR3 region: CASSSQGQGNTEAFF. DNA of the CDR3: TGTGCCAGCAGCTCGCAGGGACAGGGGAACACTGAAGCTTTCTTT.

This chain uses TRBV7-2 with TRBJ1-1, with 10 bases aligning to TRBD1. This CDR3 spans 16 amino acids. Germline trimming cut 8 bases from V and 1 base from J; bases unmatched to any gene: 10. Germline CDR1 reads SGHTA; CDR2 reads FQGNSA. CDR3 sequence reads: CASSTGQGFTNTEAFF. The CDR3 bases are TGTGCCAGCTCCACGGGACAGGGGTTTACGAACACTGAAGCTTTCTTT.

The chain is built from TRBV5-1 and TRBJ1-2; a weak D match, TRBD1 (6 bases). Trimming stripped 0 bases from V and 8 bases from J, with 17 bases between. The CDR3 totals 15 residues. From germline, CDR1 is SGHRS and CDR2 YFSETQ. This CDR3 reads CASSLANPGAQGYTF. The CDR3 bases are TGCGCCAGCAGCTTGGCCAACCCAGGGGCCCAGGGCTACACCTTC.

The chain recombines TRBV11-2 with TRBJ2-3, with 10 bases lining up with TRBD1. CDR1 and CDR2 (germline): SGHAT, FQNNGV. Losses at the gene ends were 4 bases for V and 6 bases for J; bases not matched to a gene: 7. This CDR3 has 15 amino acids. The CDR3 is CASSSGTGEADTQYF. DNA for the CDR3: TGTGCCAGCAGCTCCGGGACAGGGGAAGCGGATACGCAGTATTTT.

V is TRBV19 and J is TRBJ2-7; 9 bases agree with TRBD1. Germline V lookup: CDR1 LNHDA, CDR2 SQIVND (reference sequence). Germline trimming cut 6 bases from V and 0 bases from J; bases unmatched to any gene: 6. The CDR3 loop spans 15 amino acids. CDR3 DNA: TGTGCCAGTAGGGTGGACAGGGGAAGCTCCTACGAGCAGTACTTC. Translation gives CASRVDRGSSYEQYF.

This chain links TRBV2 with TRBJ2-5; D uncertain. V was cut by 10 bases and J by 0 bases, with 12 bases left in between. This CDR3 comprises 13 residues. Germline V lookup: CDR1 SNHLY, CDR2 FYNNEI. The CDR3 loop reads CATSDGYQETQYF. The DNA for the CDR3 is TGTGCCACCTCAGACGGGTACCAAGAGACCCAGTACTTC. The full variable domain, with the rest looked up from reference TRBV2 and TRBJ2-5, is EPEVTQTPSHQVTQMGQEVILRCVPISNHLYFYWYRQILGQKVEFLVSFYNNEISEKSEIFDDQFSVERPDGSNFTLKIRSTKLEDSAMYFCATSDGYQETQYFGPGTRLLVL.